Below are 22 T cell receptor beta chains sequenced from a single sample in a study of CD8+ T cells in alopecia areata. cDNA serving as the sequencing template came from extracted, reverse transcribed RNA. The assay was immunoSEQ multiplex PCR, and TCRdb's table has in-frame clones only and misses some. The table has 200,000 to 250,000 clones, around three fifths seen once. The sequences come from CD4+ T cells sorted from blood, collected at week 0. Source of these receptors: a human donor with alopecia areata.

The CDR3, as DNA: TGTGCCAGCAGCCCGGAGGGACAGAATAATTCACCCCTCCACTTT. Protein sequence: CASSPEGQNNSPLHF. The gene calls are TRBV7-9 and TRBJ1-6; 7 bases map to TRBD1. CDR3 length equals 15 residues. With V trimmed by 5 bases and J by 5 bases, 6 bases remained unmatched. From germline, CDR1 is SEHNR and CDR2 FQNEAQ (reference sequence).

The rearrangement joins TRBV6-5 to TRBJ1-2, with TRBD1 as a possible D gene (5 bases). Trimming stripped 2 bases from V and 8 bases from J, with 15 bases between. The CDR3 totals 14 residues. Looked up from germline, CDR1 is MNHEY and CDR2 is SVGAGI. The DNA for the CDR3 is TGTGCCAGCAGTTACCGTAGAGGGGCGGAGGGCTACACCTTC. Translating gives CASSYRRGAEGYTF.

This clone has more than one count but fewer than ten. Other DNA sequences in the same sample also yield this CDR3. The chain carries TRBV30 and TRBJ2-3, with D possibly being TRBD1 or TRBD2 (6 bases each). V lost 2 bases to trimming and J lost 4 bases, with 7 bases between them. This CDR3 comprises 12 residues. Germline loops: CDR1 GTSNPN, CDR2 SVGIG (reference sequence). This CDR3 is CAWSRGADTQYF. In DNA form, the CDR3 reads TGTGCCTGGAGTAGGGGGGCAGATACGCAGTATTTT.

The CDR3 loop reads CAWSRTAQGDTQYF. The CDR3 DNA reads TGTGCCTGGTCTCGGACCGCCCAAGGGGATACGCAGTATTTT. The chain recombines TRBV30 with TRBJ2-3; D not resolved. This CDR3 is 14 amino acids long. V was cut by 5 bases and J by 6 bases, with 18 bases left in between. Germline lookup yields CDR1 GTSNPN and CDR2 SVGIG (reference sequence). Full variable domain (rest looked up from reference TRBV30 and TRBJ2-3): SQTIHQWPATLVQPVGSPLSLECTVEGTSNPNLYWYRQAAGRGLQLLFYSVGIGQISSEVPQNLSASRPQDRQFILSSKKLLLSDSGFYLCAWSRTAQGDTQYFGPGTRLTVL.

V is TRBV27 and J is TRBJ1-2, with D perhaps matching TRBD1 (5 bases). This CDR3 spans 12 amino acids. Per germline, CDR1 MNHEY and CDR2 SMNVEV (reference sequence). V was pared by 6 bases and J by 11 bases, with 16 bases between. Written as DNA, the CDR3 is TGTGCCAGCAGGCCGGACATTGGACGATACACCTTC. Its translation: CASRPDIGRYTF.

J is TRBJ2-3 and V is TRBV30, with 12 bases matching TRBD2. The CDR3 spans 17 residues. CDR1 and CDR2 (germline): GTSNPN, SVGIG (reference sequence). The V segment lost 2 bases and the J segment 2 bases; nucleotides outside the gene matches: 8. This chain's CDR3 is CAWSKLRTSGTTDTQYF. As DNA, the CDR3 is TGTGCCTGGAGTAAACTACGGACTAGCGGGACCACAGATACGCAGTATTTT.

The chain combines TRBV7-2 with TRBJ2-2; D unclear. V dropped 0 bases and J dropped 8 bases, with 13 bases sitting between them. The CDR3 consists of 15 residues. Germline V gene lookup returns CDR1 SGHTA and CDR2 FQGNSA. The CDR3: CASSLARFPWGELFF. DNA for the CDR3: TGTGCCAGCAGCTTAGCGCGATTTCCCTGGGGGGAGCTGTTTTTT.

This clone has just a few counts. CDR3 sequence reads: CAWMRLGGTEAFF. The CDR3 DNA reads TGTGCCTGGATGAGGCTCGGCGGAACTGAAGCTTTCTTT. The chain joins TRBV30 to TRBJ1-1; no clear D. V lost 4 bases, J lost 5 bases, and 14 bases lay in between. There are 13 residues in the CDR3. From germline, CDR1 is GTSNPN and CDR2 SVGIG (reference sequence).

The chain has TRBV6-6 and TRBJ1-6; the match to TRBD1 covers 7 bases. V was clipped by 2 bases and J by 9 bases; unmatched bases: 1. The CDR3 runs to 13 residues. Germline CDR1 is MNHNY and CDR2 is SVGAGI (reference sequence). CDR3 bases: TGTGCCAGCAGTTACGGGACAGCTTCACCCCTCCACTTT. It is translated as CASSYGTASPLHF.

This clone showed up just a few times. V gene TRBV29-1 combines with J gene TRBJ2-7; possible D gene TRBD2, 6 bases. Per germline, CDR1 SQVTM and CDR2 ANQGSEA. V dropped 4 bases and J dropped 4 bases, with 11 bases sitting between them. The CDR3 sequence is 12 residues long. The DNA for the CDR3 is TGCAGCGTTGGGGACTTAGAATACGAGCAGTACTTC. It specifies CSVGDLEYEQYF.

CDR3 loop: CASSLERVNTEAFF. CDR3 bases: TGTGCCAGCAGCTTAGAAAGGGTGAACACTGAAGCTTTCTTT. The rearrangement links TRBV11-2 to TRBJ1-1; D is undetermined. This CDR3 comprises 14 residues. The ends were cut back, 0 bases at V and 0 bases at J, with 5 bases in the middle. The germline V gene encodes CDR1 SGHAT and CDR2 FQNNGV. The variable domain in full, with the rest retrieved from reference TRBV11-2 and TRBJ1-1, is EAGVAQSPRYKIIEKRQSVAFWCNPISGHATLYWYQQILGQGPKLLIQFQNNGVVDDSQLPKDRFSAERLKGVDSTLKIQPAKLEDSAVYLCASSLERVNTEAFFGQGTRLTVV.

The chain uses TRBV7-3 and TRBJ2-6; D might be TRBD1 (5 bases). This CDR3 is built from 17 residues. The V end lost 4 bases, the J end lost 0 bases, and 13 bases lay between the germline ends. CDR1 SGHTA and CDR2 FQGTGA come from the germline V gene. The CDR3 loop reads CASSSIATASGANVLTF. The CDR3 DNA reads TGTGCCAGCAGCTCAATCGCGACAGCCTCTGGGGCCAACGTCCTGACTTTC.

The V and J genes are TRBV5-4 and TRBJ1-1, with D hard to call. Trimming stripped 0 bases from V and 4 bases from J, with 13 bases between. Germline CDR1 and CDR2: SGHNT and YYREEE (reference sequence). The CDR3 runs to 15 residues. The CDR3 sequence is CASSLGGEGGTEAFF. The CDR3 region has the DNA TGTGCCAGCAGCTTGGGAGGTGAGGGAGGCACTGAAGCTTTCTTT.

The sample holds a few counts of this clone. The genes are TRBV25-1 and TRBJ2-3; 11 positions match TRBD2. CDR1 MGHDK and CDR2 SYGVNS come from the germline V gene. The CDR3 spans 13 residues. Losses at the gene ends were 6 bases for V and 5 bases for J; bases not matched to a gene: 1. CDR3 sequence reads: CASRTSGRDTQYF. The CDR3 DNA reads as TGTGCCAGCAGAACTAGCGGGAGAGATACGCAGTATTTT.

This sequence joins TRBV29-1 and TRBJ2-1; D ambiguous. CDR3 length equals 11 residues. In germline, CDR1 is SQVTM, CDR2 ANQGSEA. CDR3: CRAQDGNEQFF. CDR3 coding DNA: TGCAGGGCCCAAGACGGGAATGAGCAGTTCTTC.

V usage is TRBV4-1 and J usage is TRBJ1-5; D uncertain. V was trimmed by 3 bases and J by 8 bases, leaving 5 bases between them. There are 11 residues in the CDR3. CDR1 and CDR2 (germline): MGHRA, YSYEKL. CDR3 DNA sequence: TGCGCCAGCAGCCACCTGGAGCCCCAGCATTTT. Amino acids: CASSHLEPQHF.

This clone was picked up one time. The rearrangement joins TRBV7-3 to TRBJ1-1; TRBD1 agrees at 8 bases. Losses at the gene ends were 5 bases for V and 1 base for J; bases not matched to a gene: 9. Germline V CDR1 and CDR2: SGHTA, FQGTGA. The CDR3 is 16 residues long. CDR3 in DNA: TGTGCCAGCAGCCCCTCAGGGGGCAGGGCGAACACTGAAGCTTTCTTT. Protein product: CASSPSGGRANTEAFF. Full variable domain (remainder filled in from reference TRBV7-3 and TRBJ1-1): GAGVSQTPSNKVTEKGKYVELRCDPISGHTALYWYRQSLGQGPEFLIYFQGTGAADDSGLPNDRFFAVRPEGSVSTLKIQRTERGDSAVYLCASSPSGGRANTEAFFGQGTRLTVV.

The CDR3, as DNA: TGTGCCAGCAGTGAGGAGGGACATCATAATTCACCCCTCCACTTT. Protein product: CASSEEGHHNSPLHF. J is TRBJ1-6 and V is TRBV2, with a weak D call TRBD1 (6 bases). This CDR3 has 15 residues. Germline CDR1 is SNHLY and CDR2 is FYNNEI. Between the trimmed V and J ends, which lost 3 bases and 5 bases, there was a span of 11 bases.

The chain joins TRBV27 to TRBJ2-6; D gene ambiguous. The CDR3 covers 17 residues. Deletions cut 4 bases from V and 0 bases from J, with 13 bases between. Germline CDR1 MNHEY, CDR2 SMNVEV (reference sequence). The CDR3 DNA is TGTGCCAGCAGTTCATCCGCGGCCCGCTCTGGGGCCAACGTCCTGACTTTC. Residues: CASSSSAARSGANVLTF. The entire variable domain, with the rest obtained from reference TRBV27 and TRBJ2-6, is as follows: EAQVTQNPRYLITVTGKKLTVTCSQNMNHEYMSWYRQDPGLGLRQIYYSMNVEVTDKGDVPEGYKVSRKEKRNFPLILESPSPNQTSLYFCASSSSAARSGANVLTFGAGSRLTVL.

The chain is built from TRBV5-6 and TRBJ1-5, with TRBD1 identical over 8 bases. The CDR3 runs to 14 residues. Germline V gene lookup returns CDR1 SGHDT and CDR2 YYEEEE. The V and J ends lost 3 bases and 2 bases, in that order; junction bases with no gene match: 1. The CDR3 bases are TGTGCCAGCAGCTCGGACAGGGGCAATCAGCCCCAGCATTTT. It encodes CASSSDRGNQPQHF.

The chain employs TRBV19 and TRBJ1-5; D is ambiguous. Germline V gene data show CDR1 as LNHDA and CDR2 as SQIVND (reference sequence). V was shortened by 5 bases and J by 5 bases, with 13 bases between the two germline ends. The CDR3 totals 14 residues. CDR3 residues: CASSPRSSDQPQHF. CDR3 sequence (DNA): TGTGCCAGTAGTCCCAGATCCAGCGATCAGCCCCAGCATTTT.

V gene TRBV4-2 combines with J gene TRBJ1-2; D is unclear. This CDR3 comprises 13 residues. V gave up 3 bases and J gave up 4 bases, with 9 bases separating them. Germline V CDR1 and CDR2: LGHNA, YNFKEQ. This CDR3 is CASSQQETYGYTF. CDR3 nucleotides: TGTGCCAGCAGCCAGCAGGAGACCTATGGCTACACCTTC.